These 10 T cell receptor beta chains originate from one sample sequenced in a study of blood T cells in healthy people across ages (dated by TCRdb to the mid-2010s). Receptors were amplified or captured by 5' RACE. This sample was sequenced with an Illumina HiSeq 2500. A second about 7 to 11 cycle PCR used a sample-barcoded 5' primer and a J-beta primer mix. TCRdb handled the public reads itself, with Q25 trimming in fastp and clone calling in MiXCR, and kept productive beta chains. Entries that share a CDR3 protein sequence are merged under the most common genes and DNA. Here the sample has fewer than 2,000,000 distinct CDR3 sequences; almost 35% occur a single time. The biggest ten clones account for over 9% of the sample. Sample: blood. The receptors here all came from a woman aged 25 to 39 in good health.

Only a few counts were recorded for this clonotype. The rearrangement joins TRBV28 to TRBJ2-3, with 11 bases matching TRBD1. The trim removed 5 bases at V and 4 bases at J, leaving 8 bases unmatched. Looked up from germline, CDR1 is MDHEN and CDR2 is SYDVKM. The CDR3 covers 16 residues. The CDR3 loop is CASSPSPGQGADTQYF. The DNA of the CDR3 is TGTGCCAGCAGTCCATCTCCGGGACAGGGGGCAGATACGCAGTATTTT. The full variable domain, its missing parts supplied by reference TRBV28 and TRBJ2-3, is DVKVTQSSRYLVKRTGEKVFLECVQDMDHENMFWYRQDPGLGLRLIYFSYDVKMKEKGDIPEGYSVSREKKERFSLILESASTNQTSMYLCASSPSPGQGADTQYFGPGTRLTVL.

V usage is TRBV30 and J usage is TRBJ2-1; weak D call: TRBD1 (6 bases). V lost 4 bases and J 10 bases, leaving 14 bases between the germline ends. The CDR3 is 12 residues long. Germline CDR1 is GTSNPN and CDR2 is SVGIG (reference sequence). CDR3 in DNA: TGTGCCTGGACCCAGACAGGCTCAGAGCAGTTCTTC. Translation gives CAWTQTGSEQFF.

This CDR3 reads CAIYTGIYYEQYF. The CDR3 coding sequence is TGTGCCATATACACAGGGATTTACTACGAGCAGTACTTC. The J gene is TRBJ2-7, the V gene TRBV6-1; D perhaps matches TRBD1 (6 bases). The ends were cut back, 10 bases at V and 3 bases at J, with 16 bases in the middle. CDR1 is MNHNS and CDR2 is SASEGT in the germline V gene. The CDR3 is 13 residues long.

J is TRBJ1-5 and V is TRBV9; possible D gene TRBD1, 6 bases. The germline V gene encodes CDR1 SGDLS and CDR2 YYNGEE. Trimming shortened V by 3 bases and J by 3 bases, and 10 bases separated the two germline ends. The CDR3 length is 14 residues. The DNA of the CDR3 is TGTGCCAGCAGCGCAGGACAGCACAATCAGCCCCAGCATTTT. This translates into CASSAGQHNQPQHF.

The chain combines TRBV7-9 with TRBJ2-3; D possibly uses TRBD1 or TRBD2 (5 bases each). Germline V gene sequence: CDR1 SEHNR, CDR2 FQNEAQ (reference sequence). The CDR3 length is 12 residues. The V and J ends lost 7 bases and 6 bases respectively, with 11 bases between them. CDR3 bases: TGTGCCAGCACCCTGGGGGTGGATACGCAGTATTTT. Its translation is CASTLGVDTQYF. Full variable domain (rest looked up from reference TRBV7-9 and TRBJ2-3): DTGVSQNPRHKITKRGQNVTFRCDPISEHNRLYWYRQTLGQGPEFLTYFQNEAQLEKSRLLSDRFSAERPKGSFSTLEIQRTEQGDSAMYLCASTLGVDTQYFGPGTRLTVL.

This clonotype was observed a handful of times. V usage is TRBV11-2 and J usage is TRBJ2-3; no clear D gene. The germline V gene has CDR1 SGHAT and CDR2 FQNNGV. This CDR3 is built from 16 residues. Trimming shortened V by 0 bases and J by 4 bases, and 14 bases separated the two germline ends. CDR3 region: CASSLDEIDFADTQYF. The CDR3 DNA sequence: TGTGCCAGCAGCTTAGATGAAATAGACTTTGCAGATACGCAGTATTTT.

This clonotype was observed a single time. The chain recombines TRBV20-1 with TRBJ2-2; maybe TRBD1 (5 bases). The V end lost 4 bases, the J end lost 7 bases, and 16 bases lay between the germline ends. Germline lookup yields CDR1 DFQATT and CDR2 SNEGSKA (reference sequence). The CDR3 runs 14 residues. DNA of the CDR3: TGCAGTGCTACCGATCAGGGCCTTGGCGGGGAGCTGTTTTTT. The encoded protein is CSATDQGLGGELFF.

This rearrangement joins TRBV18 to TRBJ1-1, with D unresolved. The CDR3 extends over 14 amino acids. The germline V gene encodes CDR1 KGHSH and CDR2 LQKENI. Deletions cut 1 base from V and 6 bases from J, with 12 bases between. CDR3 DNA sequence: TGTGCCAGCTCACCACTCGAGCTTTCCCCTGAAGCTTTCTTT. Protein sequence: CASSPLELSPEAFF.

The chain is built from TRBV18 and TRBJ2-5, with D hard to call. The better agreement between TRBJ2-7 and the DNA end casts doubt on the J call. The CDR3 loop spans 12 amino acids. Per germline, CDR1 KGHSH and CDR2 LQKENI. The DNA for the CDR3 is TGTGCCAGCTCACTAGACATCGCCGAGCAGTACTTC. Residues: CASSLDIAEQYF.

This clonotype was recorded a few times. The chain joins TRBV4-1 to TRBJ1-1, with D maybe TRBD1 (5 bases). V lost 2 bases to trimming and J lost 5 bases, with 21 bases between them. Looked up from germline, CDR1 is MGHRA and CDR2 is YSYEKL. This CDR3 comprises 17 residues. The CDR3 DNA is TGCGCCAGCAGCCAAAAACGCGGGCGGGACCTCCGGACTGAAGCTTTCTTT. The encoded protein is CASSQKRGRDLRTEAFF.